The rows below give T cell receptor beta chains drawn from one sample of a study of Ad26.COV2.S vaccination and SARS-CoV-2 variants. Clones were read by immunoSEQ multiplex PCR, and TCRdb kept only the in-frame ones, dropping some. The table lists 200,000 to 250,000 clones, roughly 90% of them singletons. The material sequenced was peripheral blood, taken in a trial of Ad26.COV2.S vaccine versus placebo. These receptors were obtained from a person between 18 and 65 years old who received the Ad26.COV2.S COVID-19 vaccine or a placebo. CDR3s include the opening cysteine and the closing phenylalanine or tryptophan. D genes are given only for firm matches. Clone size is given for some rows only: seen once, a few or many times, or a class if the clone is expanded.

-	-	TRBV18	TRBJ2-5	CASSLTGTGPETQYF	TGTGCCAGCTCACTTACCGGGACTGGGCCGGAGACCCAGTACTTC
few	TRBD1	TRBV3-1/TRBV3-2	TRBJ1-4	CASSQNTGTGIVGEKLFF	TGTGCCAGCAGCCAAAATACCGGGACAGGGATTGTCGGTGAAAAACTGTTTTTT
-	TRBD1	TRBV6-5	TRBJ1-1	CASSPGDRGVTEAFF	TGTGCCAGCAGCCCCGGGGACAGGGGAGTCACTGAAGCTTTCTTT
-	-	TRBV29-1	TRBJ2-1	CSVEGRRTGYNEQFF	TGCAGCGTTGAAGGACGTAGGACGGGCTACAATGAGCAGTTCTTC
once	TRBD1	TRBV6-5	TRBJ1-6	CASSYEFPGGSPLHF	TGTGCCAGCAGTTACGAGTTCCCAGGGGGTTCACCCCTCCACTTT
-	-	TRBV4-3	TRBJ2-2	CASSQEMLQVTGELFF	TGCGCCAGCAGCCAAGAGATGCTTCAAGTCACCGGGGAGCTGTTTTTT
-	TRBD1	TRBV7-9	TRBJ1-5	CASSSPGQGNQPQHF	TGTGCCAGCAGCTCCCCGGGACAGGGGAATCAGCCCCAGCATTTT
-	-	TRBV10-3	TRBJ1-1	CAISEGLLNTEAFF	TGTGCCATCAGTGAAGGACTGCTGAACACTGAAGCTTTCTTT
-	-	TRBV5-8	TRBJ1-1	CASSLDPGMNTEAFF	TGTGCCAGCAGCTTGGATCCGGGGATGAACACTGAAGCTTTCTTT
-	-	TRBV7-9	TRBJ2-1	CASSLQLAPFEQFF	TGTGCCAGCAGCTTACAGCTAGCCCCGTTTGAGCAGTTCTTC
-	TRBD2	TRBV7-9	TRBJ2-5	CASSPGLAQETQYF	TGTGCCAGCAGTCCTGGACTAGCGCAAGAGACCCAGTACTTC
-	-	TRBV27	TRBJ1-2	CASRLEGTYGYTF	TGTGCCAGCAGACTCGAGGGGACCTATGGCTACACCTTC
-	-	TRBV6-5	TRBJ2-7	CASSPQILAYEQYF	TGTGCCAGCAGTCCGCAAATACTTGCCTACGAGCAGTACTTC
-	-	TRBV27	TRBJ1-6	CASSSRWNNSPLHF	TGTGCCAGCAGTTCCCGATGGAATAATTCACCCCTCCACTTT
-	-	TRBV7-9	TRBJ2-7	CASSLGQALSYEQYF	TGTGCCAGCAGCTTAGGGCAGGCCCTCTCCTACGAGCAGTACTTC
once	-	TRBV2	TRBJ2-7	CASRLTGTRPYEQYF	TGTGCCAGCAGACTTACCGGGACGAGACCCTACGAGCAGTACTTC
few	-	TRBV25-1	TRBJ1-6	CASSAIDKINSPLHF	TGTGCCAGCAGTGCGATAGACAAGATCAATTCACCCCTCCACTTT
-	TRBD2	TRBV27	TRBJ2-6	CASSLTLGLAPSGANVLTF	TGTGCCAGCAGTTTAACCCTGGGACTAGCCCCCTCTGGGGCCAACGTCCTGACTTTC
-	TRBD1	TRBV11-2	TRBJ1-6	CASSFTGTGYHSPLHF	TGTGCCAGCAGCTTTACCGGGACAGGGTACCATTCACCCCTCCACTTT
-	-	TRBV30	TRBJ2-3	CAWSPPGRSGNTQYF	TGTGCCTGGAGCCCCCCGGGCCGGTCGGGAAATACGCAGTATTTT
-	TRBD2	TRBV9	TRBJ2-5	CASSVLAGAQETQYF	TGTGCCAGCAGCGTCCTAGCGGGGGCCCAAGAGACCCAGTACTTC
-	-	TRBV9	TRBJ2-7	CASSVATGTYEQYF	TGTGCCAGCAGCGTAGCTACAGGTACCTACGAGCAGTACTTC
few	-	TRBV10-3	TRBJ1-2	CAINGGYYGYTF	TGTGCCATCAACGGGGGTTACTATGGCTACACCTTC
-	-	TRBV6-1	TRBJ1-6	CASSEQSSYNSPLHF	TGTGCCAGCAGTGAACAGAGCTCCTATAATTCACCCCTCCACTTT
-	-	TRBV19	TRBJ1-4	CASRPPGTDEKLFF	TGTGCCAGTAGGCCCCCAGGGACGGATGAAAAACTGTTTTTT
once	-	TRBV6-5	TRBJ2-7	CASLRDVGSYEQYF	TGTGCCAGCTTGAGGGACGTAGGCTCCTACGAGCAGTACTTC
-	TRBD1	TRBV11-2	TRBJ2-5	CASSSLTGRMETQYF	TGTGCCAGCAGCTCTCTGACAGGGAGAATGGAGACCCAGTACTTC
few	-	TRBV6-2/TRBV6-3	TRBJ1-2	CASSSAEGYGYTF	TGTGCCAGCAGTTCGGCCGAGGGCTATGGCTACACCTTC
-	-	TRBV9	TRBJ1-6	CASSPGTGVNSPLHF	TGTGCCAGCAGCCCCGGGACGGGAGTTAATTCACCCCTCCACTTT
-	TRBD2	TRBV7-2	TRBJ2-5	CASSPELAGSQETQYF	TGTGCCAGCAGCCCCGAACTAGCGGGGAGCCAAGAGACCCAGTACTTC
-	-	TRBV6-1	TRBJ1-1	CASSDHRTANTEAFF	TGTGCCAGCAGTGATCATCGGACAGCGAACACTGAAGCTTTCTTT
-	-	TRBV2	TRBJ1-2	CASSEVMAGVDGYTF	TGTGCCAGCAGTGAAGTCATGGCCGGGGTAGATGGCTACACCTTC
-	-	TRBV6-2/TRBV6-3	TRBJ1-1	CASSLAGFNRVNTEAFF	TGTGCCAGCAGCCTAGCAGGATTTAACAGGGTCAACACTGAAGCTTTCTTT
-	-	TRBV7-8	TRBJ2-2	CASSLSAGGRTGELFF	TGTGCCAGCAGCTTAAGTGCCGGGGGCAGGACCGGGGAGCTGTTTTTT
-	-	TRBV11-3	TRBJ2-1	CASSLVGETEQFF	TGTGCCAGCAGCTTAGTTGGGGAGACTGAGCAGTTCTTC
-	-	TRBV3-1/TRBV3-2	TRBJ2-7	CASSLSYEQYF	TGTGCCAGCAGCCTTTCCTACGAGCAGTACTTC
-	-	TRBV11-2	TRBJ1-2	CASSPDLGPTWYGYTF	TGTGCCAGCAGCCCAGATCTCGGGCCGACTTGGTATGGCTACACCTTC
few	-	TRBV28	TRBJ2-7	CASSLAAGGTYEQYF	TGTGCCAGCAGTTTAGCCGCCGGGGGAACCTACGAGCAGTACTTC
-	-	TRBV10-3	TRBJ1-5	CAISESGDRQPQHF	TGTGCCATCAGTGAGTCCGGGGATCGGCAGCCCCAGCATTTT
-	-	TRBV6-1	TRBJ2-7	CASSEQGSSSYEQYF	TGTGCCAGCAGTGAACAGGGGTCAAGCTCCTACGAGCAGTACTTC
-	-	TRBV10-3	TRBJ1-1	CAISENTEAFF	TGTGCCATCAGTGAAAACACTGAAGCTTTCTTT
-	TRBD1	TRBV7-9	TRBJ2-7	CASSLEILAGGSGSYEQYF	TGTGCCAGCAGCTTAGAGATTCTGGCAGGGGGATCGGGGTCGTACGAGCAGTACTTC
-	TRBD1	TRBV28	TRBJ2-7	CASLDTGTGLYEQYF	TGTGCCAGCCTGGACACCGGGACAGGTCTCTACGAGCAGTACTTC
-	-	TRBV5-1	TRBJ1-3	CASKEGTSGNTIYF	TGCGCCAGCAAGGAGGGGACCTCTGGAAACACCATATATTTT
once	TRBD1	TRBV9	TRBJ2-7	CASSTQGAAGVEQYF	TGTGCCAGCAGCACACAGGGGGCGGCGGGGGTCGAGCAGTACTTC
once	-	TRBV3-1/TRBV3-2	TRBJ2-7	CAGGLRNQIHYEQYF	TGTGCCGGGGGCCTGCGTAACCAGATACACTACGAGCAGTACTTC